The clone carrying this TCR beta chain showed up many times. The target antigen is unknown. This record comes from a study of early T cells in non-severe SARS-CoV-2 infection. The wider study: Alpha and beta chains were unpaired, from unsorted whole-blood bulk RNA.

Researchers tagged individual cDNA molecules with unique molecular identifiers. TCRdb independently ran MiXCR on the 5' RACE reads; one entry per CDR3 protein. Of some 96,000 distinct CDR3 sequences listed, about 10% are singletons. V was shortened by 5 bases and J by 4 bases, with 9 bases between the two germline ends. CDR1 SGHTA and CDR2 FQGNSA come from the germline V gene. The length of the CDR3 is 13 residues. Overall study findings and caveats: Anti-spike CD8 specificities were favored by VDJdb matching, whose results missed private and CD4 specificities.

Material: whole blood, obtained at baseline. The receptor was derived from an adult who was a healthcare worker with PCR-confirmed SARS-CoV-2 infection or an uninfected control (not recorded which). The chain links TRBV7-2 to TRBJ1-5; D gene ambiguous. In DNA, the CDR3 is TGTGCCAGCAGCATTCTCTCAAATCAGCCCCAGCATTTT. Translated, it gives CASSILSNQPQHF.